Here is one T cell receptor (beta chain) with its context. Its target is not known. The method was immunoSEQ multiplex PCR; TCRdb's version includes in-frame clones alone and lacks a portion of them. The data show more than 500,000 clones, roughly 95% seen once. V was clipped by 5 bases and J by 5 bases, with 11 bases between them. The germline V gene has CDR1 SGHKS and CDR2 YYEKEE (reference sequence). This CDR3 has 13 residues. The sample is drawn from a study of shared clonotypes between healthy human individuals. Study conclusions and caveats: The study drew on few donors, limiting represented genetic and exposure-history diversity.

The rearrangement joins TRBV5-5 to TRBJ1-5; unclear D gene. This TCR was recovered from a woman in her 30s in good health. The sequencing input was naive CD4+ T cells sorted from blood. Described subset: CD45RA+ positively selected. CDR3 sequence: CASRRDGDQPQHF. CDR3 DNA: TGTGCCAGCAGACGGGATGGGGATCAGCCCCAGCATTTT.